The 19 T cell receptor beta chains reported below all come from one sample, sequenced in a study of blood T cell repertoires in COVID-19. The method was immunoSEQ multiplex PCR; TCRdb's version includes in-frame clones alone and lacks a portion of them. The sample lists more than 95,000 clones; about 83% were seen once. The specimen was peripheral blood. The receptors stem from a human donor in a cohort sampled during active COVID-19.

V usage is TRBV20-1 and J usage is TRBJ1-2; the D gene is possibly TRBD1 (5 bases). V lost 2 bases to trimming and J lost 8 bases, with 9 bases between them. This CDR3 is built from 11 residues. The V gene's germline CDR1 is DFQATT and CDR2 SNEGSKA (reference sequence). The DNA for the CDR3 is TGCAGTGCTAGAATGGGGGGAGGCTACACCTTC. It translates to CSARMGGGYTF.

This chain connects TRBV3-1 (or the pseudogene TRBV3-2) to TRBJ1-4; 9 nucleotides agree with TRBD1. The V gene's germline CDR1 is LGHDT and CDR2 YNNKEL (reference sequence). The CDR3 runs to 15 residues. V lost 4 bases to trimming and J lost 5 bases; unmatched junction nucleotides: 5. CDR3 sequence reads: CASSPRDRVNEKLFF. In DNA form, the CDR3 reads TGTGCCAGCAGCCCCCGGGACAGGGTGAATGAAAAACTGTTTTTT.

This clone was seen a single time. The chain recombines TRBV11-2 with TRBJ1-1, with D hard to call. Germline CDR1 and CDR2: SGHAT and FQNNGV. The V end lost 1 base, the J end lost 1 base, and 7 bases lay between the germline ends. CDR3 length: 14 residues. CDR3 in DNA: TGTGCCAGCAGCTTAGGGGGAGGGAACACTGAAGCTTTCTTT. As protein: CASSLGGGNTEAFF.

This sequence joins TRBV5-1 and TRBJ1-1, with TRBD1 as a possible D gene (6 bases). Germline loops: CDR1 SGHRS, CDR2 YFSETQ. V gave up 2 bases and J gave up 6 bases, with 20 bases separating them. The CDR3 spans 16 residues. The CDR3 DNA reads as TGCGCCAGCAGCTTTGGAATTCCCAGGGGTTTCGCTGAAGCTTTCTTT. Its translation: CASSFGIPRGFAEAFF.

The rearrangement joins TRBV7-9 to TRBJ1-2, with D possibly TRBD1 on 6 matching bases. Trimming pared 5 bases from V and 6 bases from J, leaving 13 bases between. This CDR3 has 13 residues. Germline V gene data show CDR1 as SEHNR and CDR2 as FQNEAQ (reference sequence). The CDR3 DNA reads TGTGCCAGCAGCGTACAGGGTATGAATGGCTACACCTTC. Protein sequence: CASSVQGMNGYTF.

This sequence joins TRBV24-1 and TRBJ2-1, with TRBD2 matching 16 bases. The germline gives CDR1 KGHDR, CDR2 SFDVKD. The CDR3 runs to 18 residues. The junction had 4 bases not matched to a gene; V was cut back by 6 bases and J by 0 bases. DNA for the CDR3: TGTGCCACCAGTTGGGGACTAGCGGGAGGGTCCTCCTACAATGAGCAGTTCTTC. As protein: CATSWGLAGGSSYNEQFF.

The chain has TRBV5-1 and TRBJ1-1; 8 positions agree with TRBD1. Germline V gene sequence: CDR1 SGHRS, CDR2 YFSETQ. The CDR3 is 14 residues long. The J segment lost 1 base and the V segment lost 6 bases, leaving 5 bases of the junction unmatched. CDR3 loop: CASMGGTGNTEAFF. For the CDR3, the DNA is TGCGCCAGCATGGGGGGGACAGGGAACACTGAAGCTTTCTTT.

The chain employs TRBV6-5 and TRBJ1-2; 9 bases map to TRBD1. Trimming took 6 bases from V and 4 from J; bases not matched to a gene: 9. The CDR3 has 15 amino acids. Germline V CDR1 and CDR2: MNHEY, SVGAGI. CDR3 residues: CASRGDRESSYGYTF. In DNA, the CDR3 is TGTGCCAGCAGGGGGGACAGGGAGTCTTCCTATGGCTACACCTTC.

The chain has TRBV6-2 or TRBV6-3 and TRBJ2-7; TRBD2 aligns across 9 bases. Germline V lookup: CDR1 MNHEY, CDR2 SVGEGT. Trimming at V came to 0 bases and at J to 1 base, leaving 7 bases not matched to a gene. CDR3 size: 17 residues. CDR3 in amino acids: CASSYSLGLAGSYEQYF. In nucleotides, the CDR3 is TGTGCCAGCAGTTACTCGCTAGGTCTAGCGGGGTCCTACGAGCAGTACTTC.

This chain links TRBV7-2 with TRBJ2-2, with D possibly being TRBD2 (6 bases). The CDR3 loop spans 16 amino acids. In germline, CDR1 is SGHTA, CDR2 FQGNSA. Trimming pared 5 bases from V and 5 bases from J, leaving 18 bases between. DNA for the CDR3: TGTGCCAGCAGCCCAGCAGGTAGCGGAGGAACCGGGGAGCTGTTTTTT. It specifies CASSPAGSGGTGELFF.

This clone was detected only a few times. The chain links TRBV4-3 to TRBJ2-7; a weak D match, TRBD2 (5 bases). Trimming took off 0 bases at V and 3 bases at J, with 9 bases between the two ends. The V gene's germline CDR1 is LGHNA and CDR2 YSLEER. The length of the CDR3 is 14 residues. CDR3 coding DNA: TGCGCCAGCAGCCAAGATTTCGGGGTCTACGAGCAGTACTTC. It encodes CASSQDFGVYEQYF.

The chain's CDR3 is CASRGQGEEKLFF. DNA of the CDR3: TGCGCCAGCAGAGGGCAGGGGGAAGAAAAACTGTTTTTT. The V and J genes are TRBV5-1 and TRBJ1-4; 7 positions agree with TRBD1. The CDR3 spans 13 residues. V gave up 5 bases and J gave up 8 bases; unmatched junction bases: 6. Germline V gives CDR1 SGHRS, CDR2 YFSETQ.

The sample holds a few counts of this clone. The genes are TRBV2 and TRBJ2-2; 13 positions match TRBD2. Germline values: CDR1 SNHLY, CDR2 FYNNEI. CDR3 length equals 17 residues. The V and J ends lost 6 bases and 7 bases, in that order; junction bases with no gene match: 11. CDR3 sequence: CASRPSTSGRAGGELFF. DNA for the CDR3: TGTGCCAGCAGGCCGTCAACTAGCGGGAGGGCCGGCGGGGAGCTGTTTTTT.

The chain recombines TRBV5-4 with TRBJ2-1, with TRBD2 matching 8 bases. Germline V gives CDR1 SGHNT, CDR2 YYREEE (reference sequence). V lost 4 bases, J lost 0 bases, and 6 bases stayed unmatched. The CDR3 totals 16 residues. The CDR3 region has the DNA TGTGCCAGCAGCGCGACTAGCGCGAGCTCCTACAATGAGCAGTTCTTC. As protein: CASSATSASSYNEQFF.

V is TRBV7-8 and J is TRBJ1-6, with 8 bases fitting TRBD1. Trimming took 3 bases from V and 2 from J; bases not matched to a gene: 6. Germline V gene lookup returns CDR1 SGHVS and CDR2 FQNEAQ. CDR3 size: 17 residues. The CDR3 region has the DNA TGTGCCAGCAGCTTGGATACAGGGGGAACCTATAATTCACCCCTCCACTTT. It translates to CASSLDTGGTYNSPLHF.

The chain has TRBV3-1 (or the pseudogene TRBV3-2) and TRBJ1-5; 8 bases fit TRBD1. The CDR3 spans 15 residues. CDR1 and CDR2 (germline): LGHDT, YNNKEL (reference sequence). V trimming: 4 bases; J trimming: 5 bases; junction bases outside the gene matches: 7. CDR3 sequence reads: CASSPGQGPYQPQHF. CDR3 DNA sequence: TGTGCCAGCAGCCCTGGACAGGGACCATATCAGCCCCAGCATTTT.

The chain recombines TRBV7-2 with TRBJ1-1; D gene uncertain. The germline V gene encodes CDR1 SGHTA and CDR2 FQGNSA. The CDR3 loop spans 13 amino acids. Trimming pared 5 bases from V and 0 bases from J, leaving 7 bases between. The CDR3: CASSLHMNTEAFF. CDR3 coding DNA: TGTGCCAGCAGCCTGCACATGAACACTGAAGCTTTCTTT.

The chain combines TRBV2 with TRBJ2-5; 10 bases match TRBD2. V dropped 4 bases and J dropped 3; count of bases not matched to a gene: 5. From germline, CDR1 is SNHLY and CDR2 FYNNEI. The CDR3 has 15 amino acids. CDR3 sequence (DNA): TGTGCCAGCAGTGGCACTAGCGGGAACAAAGAGACCCAGTACTTC. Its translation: CASSGTSGNKETQYF.

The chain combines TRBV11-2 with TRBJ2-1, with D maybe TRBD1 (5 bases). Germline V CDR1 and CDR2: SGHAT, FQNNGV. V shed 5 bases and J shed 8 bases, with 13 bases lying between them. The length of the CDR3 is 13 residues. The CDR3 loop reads CASSTDRRDEQFF. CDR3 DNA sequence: TGTGCCAGCAGCACAGACAGAAGGGATGAGCAGTTCTTC. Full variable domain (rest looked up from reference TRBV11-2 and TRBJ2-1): EAGVAQSPRYKIIEKRQSVAFWCNPISGHATLYWYQQILGQGPKLLIQFQNNGVVDDSQLPKDRFSAERLKGVDSTLKIQPAKLEDSAVYLCASSTDRRDEQFFGPGTRLTVL.